A selection of T cell receptor beta chains follows, all from one sample in a study of CD4+ T cells in melanoma. Some clones are missing from TCRdb's copy, which holds only in-frame ones; the method was immunoSEQ multiplex PCR. The table lists about 14,000 clones, roughly 72% of them singletons, with approximately 11% in the top ten. Specimen: cells from a culture (not recorded whether cultured in vitro). These receptors were obtained from a human donor with melanoma. Each CDR3 is given with its conserved first and last residue. Fields, in order: V gene, J gene, D gene, clone size, CDR3 DNA, CDR3 protein. D genes are given only for firm matches. Only part of the rows carry a size: once, few, many, or a class if the clone is expanded.

TRBV9,TRBJ1-2,-,few,TGTGCCAGCAGCGTGTTTGCGGGAAACTATGGCTACACCTTC,CASSVFAGNYGYTF
TRBV29-1,TRBJ2-3,-,-,TGCAGCGTAGCCGGGACCACGGCAGATACGCAGTATTTT,CSVAGTTADTQYF
TRBV6-5,TRBJ1-2,-,few,TGTGCCAGCAGTGAGACAGTTGGCTTCGGTGGCTACACCTTC,CASSETVGFGGYTF
TRBV2,TRBJ1-1,-,-,TGTGCCAGCAGTGAGGGCGGAAATGAAGCTTTCTTT,CASSEGGNEAFF
TRBV29-1,TRBJ2-7,-,few,TGCAGCGTTGTTAAGGGAGGCGAGCAGTACTTC,CSVVKGGEQYF
TRBV6-5,TRBJ1-1,-,-,TGTGCCAGCAGTTACTCCAATAGGGGTAACACTGAAGCTTTCTTT,CASSYSNRGNTEAFF
TRBV6-6,TRBJ1-5,-,-,TGTGCCAGCAGGGACGAGGGGCATAGCAATCAGCCCCAGCATTTT,CASRDEGHSNQPQHF
TRBV25-1,TRBJ1-4,TRBD1,-,TGTGCCAGCAGGACAGGGGGTAATGAAAAACTGTTTTTT,CASRTGGNEKLFF
TRBV11-2,TRBJ2-7,TRBD2,-,TGTGCCAGCGCGGGACTAGCGGGGGGTTCCTACGAGCAGTACTTC,CASAGLAGGSYEQYF
TRBV30,TRBJ2-5,-,-,TGTGCCTGGAGTCTGGCTCAAGAGACCCAGTACTTC,CAWSLAQETQYF
TRBV10-2,TRBJ1-2,-,-,TGCGCCAGCAGTGACGGGCCAGGCTATGGCTACACCTTC,CASSDGPGYGYTF
TRBV18,TRBJ2-2,TRBD1,-,TGTGCCAGCTCACCACGGACAGGGACCGGGGAGCTGTTTTTT,CASSPRTGTGELFF
TRBV7-9,TRBJ1-6,-,-,TGTGCCAGCAGCTCCACGGGCCAGCCTAATTCACCCCTCCACTTT,CASSSTGQPNSPLHF
TRBV5-1,TRBJ2-3,TRBD2,few,TGCGCCAGCAGCCCGACTAGCGGGGGGACCATTTACACAGATACGCAGTATTTT,CASSPTSGGTIYTDTQYF
TRBV5-1,TRBJ2-1,-,-,TGCGCCAGCAGCGGGGCGGGTAGAGGGAGTTATGAGCAGTTCTTC,CASSGAGRGSYEQFF
TRBV29-1,TRBJ1-1,-,-,TGCAGCGTTGGGGAGGGCCTGAACACTGAAGCTTTCTTT,CSVGEGLNTEAFF
TRBV5-4,TRBJ2-5,-,once,TGTGCCAGCAGCTCTGACCTGTTGGGGACCCAGTACTTC,CASSSDLLGTQYF
TRBV5-6,TRBJ2-1,-,-,TGTGCCAGCAGCTTGCGGAGATCCACTTACAATGAGCAGTTCTTC,CASSLRRSTYNEQFF
TRBV6-5,TRBJ2-7,TRBD1,-,TGTGCCAGCAGTCTCCACCACAGGGGCGAGCAGTACTTC,CASSLHHRGEQYF
TRBV2,TRBJ2-5,TRBD2,few,TGTGCCAGCACTCAGACTAGCGGCTCCCAAGAGACCCAGTACTTC,CASTQTSGSQETQYF
TRBV6-1,TRBJ2-7,-,once,TGTGCCAGCCCTGGCGGGGGCCTTTCCTACGAGCAGTACTTC,CASPGGGLSYEQYF
TRBV10-2,TRBJ1-6,-,few,TGCGCCAGCGTCGCCTTTCGCATGGCACCCCTCCACTTT,CASVAFRMAPLHF
TRBV7-9,TRBJ2-5,-,-,TGTGCCAGCAGCTCTTCTAGCTCTGGCGAGACCCAGTACTTC,CASSSSSSGETQYF
TRBV30,TRBJ1-1,-,-,TGTGCCTGGAGTGAGGGCACGAACACTGAAGCTTTCTTT,CAWSEGTNTEAFF
TRBV2,TRBJ2-7,TRBD2,-,TGTGCCGGCGCGGGGGAGGAATCCTACGAGCAGTACTTC,CAGAGEESYEQYF
TRBV18,TRBJ1-2,-,once,TGTGCCAGCTCACCACGATTGAACTATGGCTACACCTTC,CASSPRLNYGYTF
TRBV30,TRBJ1-2,TRBD1,-,TGTGCCTGGAGTGCGACCCGGACAGGAGAATTTTATGGCTACACCTTC,CAWSATRTGEFYGYTF
TRBV11-2,TRBJ2-3,-,once,TGTGCCAGCAGCTTAGATTCGAGAAACGGCGATACGCAGTATTTT,CASSLDSRNGDTQYF
TRBV14,TRBJ2-3,-,-,TGTGCCAGCAGCCCCTGGACAGATACGCAGTATTTT,CASSPWTDTQYF